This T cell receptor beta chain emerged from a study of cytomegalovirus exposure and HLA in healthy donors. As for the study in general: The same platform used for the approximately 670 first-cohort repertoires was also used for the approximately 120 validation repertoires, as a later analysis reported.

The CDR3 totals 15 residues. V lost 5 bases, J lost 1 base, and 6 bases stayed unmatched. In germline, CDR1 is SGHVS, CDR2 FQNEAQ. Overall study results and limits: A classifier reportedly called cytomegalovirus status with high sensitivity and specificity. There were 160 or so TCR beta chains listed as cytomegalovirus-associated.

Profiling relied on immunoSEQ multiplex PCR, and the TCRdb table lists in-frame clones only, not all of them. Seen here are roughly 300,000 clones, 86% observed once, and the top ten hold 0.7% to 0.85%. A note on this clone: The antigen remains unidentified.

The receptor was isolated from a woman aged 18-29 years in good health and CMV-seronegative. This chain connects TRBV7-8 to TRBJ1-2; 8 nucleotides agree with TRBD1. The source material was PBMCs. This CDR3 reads CASSKGQAYNYGYTF. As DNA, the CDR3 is TGTGCCAGCAGCAAGGGACAGGCGTATAACTATGGCTACACCTTC.